This T cell receptor beta chain appears in the sequencing data of a study of vaccination and CD4 T cells after COVID-19. Study at large: Convalescent donors totaled six males and four females, including two who were Hispanic.

Treatment reported: 10-day PBMC culture with coronavirus spike peptide pools or control peptides (ViraFEST assay). Study-wide results and limits: Median about 90% of reactive clones detected in convalescent patients emerged only post-vaccination.

Sequencing of the DNA from cultured CD4+ T cells was carried out with the Oncomine TCR Beta short-read assay. TCRdb re-called the PCR reads with MiXCR, one entry per CDR3 protein. The sample carries 13,000 to 15,000 distinct CDR3 sequences, around 26% recorded once. A word on this clonotype: Its target is unknown.

This CDR3 contains 14 residues. V dropped 1 base and J dropped 3 bases, with 11 bases sitting between them. From germline, CDR1 is DFQATT and CDR2 SNEGSKA (reference sequence). The chain employs TRBV20-1 and TRBJ2-3; a weak D match, TRBD2 (5 bases). Sequencing was done on a sample of CD4+ T cells from blood, cultured in vitro. The clonotype comes from a human donor who had recovered from COVID-19. Written as DNA, the CDR3 is TGCAGTGCTAGAGCGGGGTCCGGAACAGATACGCAGTATTTT. Residues: CSARAGSGTDTQYF.